This T cell receptor (beta chain) came from a study of patients and donors after allogeneic stem cell transplantation. One entry per CDR3 protein results from TCRdb running MiXCR on the RT-PCR reads. The repertoire holds some 960,000 distinct CDR3 sequences, 15% to 20% seen once, with roughly 6% in the top ten. V shed 4 bases and J 2 bases; nucleotides not matched to a gene: 6. There are 16 residues in the CDR3. The clonotype originates from a human donor who was either an allogeneic HSCT recipient or a stem cell or donor lymphocyte infusion donor (not recorded which). It is not recorded whose cells these are; they may come from a transplant donor. This chain joins TRBV12-3 or TRBV12-4 and TRBJ2-5; TRBD1 matches at 11 bases. Sequencing was done on a sample of blood, either unsorted or a sorted T cell fraction (not recorded which). CDR3 DNA: TGTGCCAGCAGTTCGCATCGGGACAGGGGGCAAGAGACCCAGTACTTC. This gives the protein CASSSHRDRGQETQYF.